The T cell receptor (beta chain) described here comes from a study of cytomegalovirus exposure and HLA in healthy donors. CDR1 is SGHRS and CDR2 is YFSETQ in the germline V gene. V was clipped by 4 bases and J by 3 bases; unmatched bases: 11. The CDR3 runs 18 residues. Assay used: immunoSEQ multiplex PCR; TCRdb lists only in-frame clones, some missing. The sample gives about 60,000 clones, roughly 90% of which show up once; approximately 0.99% is in the top ten. This clonotype was obtained from a young man in good health and CMV-seronegative. The chain links TRBV5-1 to TRBJ2-2, with TRBD2 matching 11 bases. The sequencing sample was made of PBMCs. DNA of the CDR3: TGCGCCAGCAGCCGTCTTACTAGCGGGAGATCGGACACCGGGGAGCTGTTTTTT. This translates into CASSRLTSGRSDTGELFF.